These 5 T cell receptor beta chains were sequenced from one sample in a study of CD8 T cells in ankylosing spondylitis. Study-wide results and limits: It appeared that ankylosing spondylitis blood was characterized by a TCR beta motif of several highly homologous variants.

TCRdb recomputed calls from the 5' RACE reads with MiXCR, one row per CDR3 protein. The sample holds fewer than 400,000 distinct CDR3 sequences; around 8% are singletons and the top ten take about 14%. These receptors' targets are unknown. Sequenced: blood, either unsorted or a sorted T cell fraction (not recorded which). The receptor source for this set is a male donor with ankylosing spondylitis.

The sample holds many counts of this clonotype. The chain links TRBV12-3 or TRBV12-4 to TRBJ2-7, with a tentative D call TRBD2 (6 bases). Between the trimmed V and J ends, which lost 7 bases and 2 bases, there was a span of 24 bases. The CDR3 sequence is 17 residues long. The CDR3 sequence: CASTLRRESRLPYEQYF. CDR3 nucleotide sequence: TGTGCCAGCACTCTACGACGGGAGTCCAGGTTGCCCTACGAGCAGTACTTC.

This chain joins TRBV29-1 and TRBJ2-1; 9 bases are shared with TRBD2. Trimming cost V 4 bases and J 9 bases; bases outside gene matches: 10. CDR3 length equals 14 residues. Germline CDR1 SQVTM, CDR2 ANQGSEA. CDR3 sequence: CSVGYSGSGGEQFF. In DNA, the CDR3 is TGCAGCGTTGGTTATAGCGGGAGTGGCGGTGAGCAGTTCTTC.

This sequence joins TRBV3-1 and TRBJ2-5; 7 bases line up with TRBD2. This CDR3 spans 15 amino acids. V lost 0 bases, J lost 2 bases, and 3 bases stayed unmatched. Per germline, CDR1 LGHDT and CDR2 YNNKEL (reference sequence). CDR3 in DNA: TGTGCCAGCAGCCAAGATTGGGGAGGGCAAGAGACCCAGTACTTC. Amino acids: CASSQDWGGQETQYF.

This clonotype was observed at least ten times. The chain is built from TRBV29-1 and TRBJ2-7; D is undetermined. With 6 bases removed from V and 1 base from J, the gap between germline ends came to 16 bases. Germline CDR1 is SQVTM and CDR2 is ANQGSEA. This CDR3 has 14 residues. The CDR3 region has the DNA TGCAGCGTCCAACCTCAGACTGTTTCCTACGAGCAGTACTTC. Translation: CSVQPQTVSYEQYF.

This clonotype was observed a handful of times. The CDR3 bases are TGTGCCAGCAGCTTTGGGACAGCATACCAAGAGACCCAGTACTTC. It codes for CASSFGTAYQETQYF. This chain links TRBV5-6 with TRBJ2-5; 7 bases are a match to TRBD1. Germline CDR1 and CDR2: SGHDT and YYEEEE. With V trimmed by 2 bases and J by 0 bases, 4 bases remained unmatched. The CDR3 spans 15 residues.